This T cell receptor beta chain was sequenced for a study of Graves' ophthalmopathy and Graves' hyperthyroidism. Study-wide findings and caveats: The model's ophthalmopathy progression predictions had around 67% sensitivity and 72% to 75% specificity. A model built from 13 signatures distinguished ophthalmopathy from stable hyperthyroidism with 87.88% sensitivity and about 84% specificity. Also, most clonotypes expanded in the thyroid above 0.001 frequency appeared in blood.

For repertoire sequencing, the TCR beta CDR3 regions were amplified from RNA transcripts. RT-PCR was first run with HTBI primers, then multiplex PCR in a second round. One entry per CDR3 protein, called by TCRdb with MiXCR from the multiplex PCR reads. The sample lists some 400,000 distinct CDR3 sequences; approximately 20% were seen once. There are many counts of this clonotype. Its target is unknown. CDR1 and CDR2 from the germline V gene are MNHNS and SASEGT. The V end was cut by 5 bases, the J end by 4 bases, with 15 bases between. This CDR3 is 15 amino acids long. Physicians reached a diagnosis by relying on clinical symptoms, serum thyroxine, TRAb, thyroid ultrasound and orbital computed tomography.

V is TRBV6-1 and J is TRBJ1-5; D is possibly TRBD1 (5 bases). This clonotype was sampled from a woman between 18 and 29 years old with Graves' ophthalmopathy. The source material was peripheral blood. The CDR3, as DNA: TGTGCCAGCAGTCCCGGGGACGGGTTGAATCAGCCCCAGCATTTT. It translates to CASSPGDGLNQPQHF.